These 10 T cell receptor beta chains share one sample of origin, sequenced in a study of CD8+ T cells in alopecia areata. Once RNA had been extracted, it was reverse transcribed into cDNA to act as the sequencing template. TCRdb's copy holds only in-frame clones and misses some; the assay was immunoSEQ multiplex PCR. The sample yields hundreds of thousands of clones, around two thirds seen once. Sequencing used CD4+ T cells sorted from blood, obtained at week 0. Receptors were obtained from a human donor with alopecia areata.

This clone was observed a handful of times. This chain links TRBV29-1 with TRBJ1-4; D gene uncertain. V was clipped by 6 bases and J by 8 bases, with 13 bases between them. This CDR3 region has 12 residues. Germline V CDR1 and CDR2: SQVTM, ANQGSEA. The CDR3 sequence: CSVTSVGEKLFF. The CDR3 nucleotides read TGCAGCGTAACGTCGGTGGGGGAAAAACTGTTTTTT.

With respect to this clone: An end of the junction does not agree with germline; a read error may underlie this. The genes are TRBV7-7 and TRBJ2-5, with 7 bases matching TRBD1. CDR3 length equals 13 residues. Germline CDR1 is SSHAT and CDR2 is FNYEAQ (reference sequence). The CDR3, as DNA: TGTGCTAGCAGCTTAACAGGGGTGGAGACCCAGTACTTC. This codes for CASSLTGVETQYF.

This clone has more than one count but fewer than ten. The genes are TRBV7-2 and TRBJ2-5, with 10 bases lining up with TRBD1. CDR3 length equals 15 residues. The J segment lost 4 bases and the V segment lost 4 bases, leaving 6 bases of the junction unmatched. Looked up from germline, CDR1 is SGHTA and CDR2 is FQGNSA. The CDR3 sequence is CASSSMGQGTETQYF. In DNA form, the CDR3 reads TGTGCCAGCAGCTCAATGGGACAGGGGACAGAGACCCAGTACTTC.

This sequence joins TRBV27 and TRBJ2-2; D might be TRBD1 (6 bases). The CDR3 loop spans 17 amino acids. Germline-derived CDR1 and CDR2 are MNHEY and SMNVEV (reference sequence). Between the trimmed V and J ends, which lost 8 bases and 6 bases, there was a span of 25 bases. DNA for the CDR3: TGTGCCAGCCGCCACAGGGTGGGCCCTGTGTTAGCCGGGGAGCTGTTTTTT. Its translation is CASRHRVGPVLAGELFF.

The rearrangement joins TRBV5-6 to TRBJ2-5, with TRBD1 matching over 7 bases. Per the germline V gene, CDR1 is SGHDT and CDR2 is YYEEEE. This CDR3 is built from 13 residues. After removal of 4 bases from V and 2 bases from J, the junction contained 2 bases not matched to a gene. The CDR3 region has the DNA TGTGCCAGCAGCCCGGGACAGCAAGAGACCCAGTACTTC. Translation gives CASSPGQQETQYF.

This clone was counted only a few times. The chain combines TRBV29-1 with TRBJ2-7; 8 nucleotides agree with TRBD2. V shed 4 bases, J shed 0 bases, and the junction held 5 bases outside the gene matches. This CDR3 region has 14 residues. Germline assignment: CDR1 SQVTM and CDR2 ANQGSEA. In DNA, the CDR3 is TGCAGCGTTGGCGGAGCGGGGGACTCCTACGAGCAGTACTTC. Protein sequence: CSVGGAGDSYEQYF.

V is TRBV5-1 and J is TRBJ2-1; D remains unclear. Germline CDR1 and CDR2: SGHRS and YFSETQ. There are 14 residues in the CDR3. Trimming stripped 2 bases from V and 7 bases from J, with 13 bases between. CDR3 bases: TGCGCCAGCAGCTTTCCTCCTCCCAAGAATGAGCAGTTCTTC. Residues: CASSFPPPKNEQFF.

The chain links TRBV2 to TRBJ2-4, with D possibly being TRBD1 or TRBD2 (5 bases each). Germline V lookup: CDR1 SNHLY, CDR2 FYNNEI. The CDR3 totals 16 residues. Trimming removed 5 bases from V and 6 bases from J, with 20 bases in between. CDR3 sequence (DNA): TGTGCCAGCAGTCCCCGGTATCAGGGTGAGGGAAACATTCAGTACTTC. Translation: CASSPRYQGEGNIQYF.

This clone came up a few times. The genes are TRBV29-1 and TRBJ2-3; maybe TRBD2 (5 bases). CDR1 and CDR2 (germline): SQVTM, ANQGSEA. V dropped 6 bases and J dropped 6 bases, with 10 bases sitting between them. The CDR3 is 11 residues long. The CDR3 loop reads CSVQPGDTQYF. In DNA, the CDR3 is TGCAGCGTCCAGCCGGGGGATACGCAGTATTTT.

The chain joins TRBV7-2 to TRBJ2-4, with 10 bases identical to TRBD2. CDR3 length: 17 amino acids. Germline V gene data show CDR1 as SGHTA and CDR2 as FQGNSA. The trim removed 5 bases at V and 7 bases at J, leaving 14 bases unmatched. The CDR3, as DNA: TGTGCCAGCAGCCCACTTGCTTATAGCGGGGGGCGGAACATTCAGTACTTC. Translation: CASSPLAYSGGRNIQYF.